The clone carrying this T cell receptor (beta chain) has only a few counts. This sample stems from a study of identical twins. Via MiXCR, TCRdb re-called the 5' RACE reads, giving one row per CDR3 protein. Among approximately 700,000 distinct CDR3 sequences listed, around 6% were seen once. The CDR3 runs to 14 residues. Germline loops: CDR1 MDHEN, CDR2 SYDVKM. V was shortened by 6 bases and J by 2 bases, with 13 bases between the two germline ends. Sequences were obtained from naive T cells sorted from blood. The chain is built from TRBV28 and TRBJ2-5; D is possibly TRBD1 (6 bases). The receptor was isolated from a man aged 18 to 35 in good health. The CDR3 DNA sequence: TGTGCCAGCAGCTACCTACAGGGACAAGAGACCCAGTACTTC. Translated: CASSYLQGQETQYF.